A single sample gave rise to the 9 T cell receptor beta chains below, sequenced in a study of cytomegalovirus exposure and HLA in healthy donors. The table came from immunoSEQ multiplex PCR; TCRdb's copy has only in-frame clones and leaves some out. The sample carries some 45,000 clones, approximately 90% recorded once. Material for sequencing was PBMCs. Receptor source: a man between 18 and 35 years old in good health and CMV-seronegative.

The gene calls are TRBV18 and TRBJ1-2; possible D gene TRBD1, 6 bases. Trimming removed 2 bases from V and 4 bases from J, with 11 bases in between. The germline gives CDR1 KGHSH, CDR2 LQKENI. This CDR3 has 14 amino acids. The CDR3 DNA sequence: TGTGCCAGCTCACCAGCCCGGGACACCTATGGCTACACCTTC. As protein: CASSPARDTYGYTF.

V and J are TRBV9 and TRBJ2-3; 8 nucleotides line up with TRBD2. J was trimmed by 6 bases and V by 0 bases; bases with no gene match: 6. Germline CDR1 and CDR2: SGDLS and YYNGEE. This CDR3 has 15 amino acids. CDR3 DNA: TGTGCCAGCAGCGTAGCTGCGGGGGGCGTCGATACGCAGTATTTT. Amino acids: CASSVAAGGVDTQYF.

This chain joins TRBV9 and TRBJ2-2; TRBD1 is a possible D gene (6 bases). V was cut by 0 bases and J by 0 bases, with 12 bases left in between. The CDR3 has 17 residues. CDR1 and CDR2 (germline): SGDLS, YYNGEE. The CDR3 sequence: CASSVAGKGANTGELFF. The CDR3 nucleotides read TGTGCCAGCAGCGTAGCGGGAAAGGGGGCGAACACCGGGGAGCTGTTTTTT.

This chain connects TRBV5-1 to TRBJ2-1; TRBD1 aligns across 8 bases. Germline CDR1 reads SGHRS; CDR2 reads YFSETQ. This CDR3 has 14 residues. The V and J ends lost 2 bases and 4 bases, in that order; junction bases with no gene match: 2. In DNA, the CDR3 is TGCGCCAGCAGCTTCGGGACAGGATACAATGAGCAGTTCTTC. Its translation: CASSFGTGYNEQFF.

The gene calls are TRBV5-1 and TRBJ2-5, with 9 bases that match TRBD2. The J segment lost 3 bases and the V segment lost 1 base, leaving 1 base of the junction unmatched. The germline gives CDR1 SGHRS, CDR2 YFSETQ. The CDR3 length is 14 residues. This chain's CDR3 is CASSLRLAEETQYF. Written as DNA, the CDR3 is TGCGCCAGCAGCTTGCGACTAGCGGAAGAGACCCAGTACTTC.

A note on this clone: The DNA is omitted, as the CDR3 cannot be located on it reliably, and the CDR3 follows TCRdb's listing. V and J are TRBV19 and TRBJ1-1; the table assigns TRBD1, which was not confirmed against the DNA. The CDR3 is 14 amino acids long, termini counted. CDR1 and CDR2 (germline): LNHDA, SQIVND (reference sequence). CDR3 residues: CASRHKGALLKLSF.

The chain is built from TRBV5-4 and TRBJ2-1, with TRBD2 matching over 11 bases. Germline V lookup: CDR1 SGHNT, CDR2 YYREEE (reference sequence). This CDR3 comprises 17 residues. The J segment lost 1 base and the V segment lost 0 bases, leaving 3 bases of the junction unmatched. DNA of the CDR3: TGTGCCAGCAGCTTGGACCTAGCGGGAGGATCCTACAATGAGCAGTTCTTC. Amino acids: CASSLDLAGGSYNEQFF.

This clone was seen only once. The genes are TRBV5-6 and TRBJ2-2, with D possibly matching TRBD2 (7 bases). CDR3 length: 15 amino acids. Trimming removed 1 base at V and 3 bases at J, with 10 bases between. The germline V gene encodes CDR1 SGHDT and CDR2 YYEEEE. The CDR3 reads CASSLRGAYTGELFF. CDR3 DNA sequence: TGTGCCAGCAGCTTGCGGGGGGCGTACACCGGGGAGCTGTTTTTT.

The CDR3, as DNA: TGTGCCAGCAGCCAAGAACCGGAGACCTACGAGCAGTACTTC. Translated, it gives CASSQEPETYEQYF. This sequence joins TRBV4-2 and TRBJ2-7; no clear D gene. CDR3 size: 14 residues. Trimming cost V 0 bases and J 2 bases, with 8 bases left between them. CDR1 and CDR2 (germline): LGHNA, YNFKEQ.